This TCR beta chain was found in a study of OX40 agonist ivuxolimab in advanced cancers. About the study: Treatment received earlier with anti-PD-1, anti-PD-L1 or anti-CTLA-4 agents was allowed, and under 50% had some.

Findings of the study overall: The work left the antigen specificity of expanded peripheral T cells undetermined. Partial responders treated at 0.1-3.0 mg/kg exhibited clonal expansion among the lowest measured.

The table came from immunoSEQ multiplex PCR; TCRdb's copy has only in-frame clones and leaves some out. Among around 46,000 clones listed, around nine tenths were seen once. Comment on this clone: What it recognizes is unknown.

The CDR3 consists of 15 residues. CDR1 is MDHEN and CDR2 is SYDVKM in the germline V gene. V dropped 7 bases and J dropped 6 bases, with 19 bases sitting between them. The source is an adult with an advanced solid tumor such as melanoma, head and neck, liver or kidney cancer. Here the sequenced sample was CD4+ or CD8+ T cells sorted from blood, taken in a trial of the OX40 agonist ivuxolimab. The chain has TRBV28 and TRBJ1-5; no definite D call. The DNA of the CDR3 is TGTGCCAGCACCATTTCCATAGAATTCGGTCAGCCCCAGCATTTT. Amino acids: CASTISIEFGQPQHF.